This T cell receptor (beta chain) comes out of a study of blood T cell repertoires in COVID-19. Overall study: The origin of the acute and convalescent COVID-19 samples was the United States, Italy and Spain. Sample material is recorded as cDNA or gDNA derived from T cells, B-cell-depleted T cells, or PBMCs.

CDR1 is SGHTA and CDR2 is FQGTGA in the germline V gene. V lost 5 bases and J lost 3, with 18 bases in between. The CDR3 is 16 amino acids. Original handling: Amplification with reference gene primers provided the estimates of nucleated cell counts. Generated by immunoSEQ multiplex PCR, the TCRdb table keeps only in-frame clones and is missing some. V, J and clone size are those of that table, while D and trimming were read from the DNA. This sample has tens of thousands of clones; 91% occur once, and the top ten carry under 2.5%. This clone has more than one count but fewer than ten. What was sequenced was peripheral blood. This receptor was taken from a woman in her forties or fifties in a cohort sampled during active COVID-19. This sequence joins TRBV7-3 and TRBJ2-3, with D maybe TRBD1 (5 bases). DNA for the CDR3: TGTGCCAGCAGCCAGGGCGGAAGGGGTCTGACAGATACGCAGTATTTT. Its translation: CASSQGGRGLTDTQYF. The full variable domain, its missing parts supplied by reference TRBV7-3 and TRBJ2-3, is GAGVSQTPSNKVTEKGKYVELRCDPISGHTALYWYRQSLGQGPEFLIYFQGTGAADDSGLPNDRFFAVRPEGSVSTLKIQRTERGDSAVYLCASSQGGRGLTDTQYFGPGTRLTVL.